The 22 T cell receptor beta chains in this list originate from one sample, sequenced in a study of blood T cell repertoires in COVID-19. The table came from immunoSEQ multiplex PCR; TCRdb's copy has only in-frame clones and leaves some out. The repertoire has fewer than 350,000 clones, approximately 81% of them found once; the top ten carry 2.5% to 3%. The sample was PBMCs or T cells enriched from blood (not recorded which). The source of these receptors is a woman aged 45-65 years who had recovered from COVID-19.

The chain links TRBV28 to TRBJ1-2, with a possible D match to TRBD1 (6 bases). The V gene lost 5 bases and the J gene lost 0 bases, with 13 bases spanning the gap. In germline, CDR1 is MDHEN, CDR2 SYDVKM. This CDR3 spans 15 amino acids. CDR3 DNA: TGTGCCAGCAGTCTCCAGGGGAAGGCTAACTATGGCTACACCTTC. Protein: CASSLQGKANYGYTF.

As regards this clone: One end of the junction is discordant with germline, which a read error may explain. This chain uses TRBV7-3 with TRBJ2-3; 10 bases are a match to TRBD2. CDR3 length equals 13 residues. Germline loops: CDR1 SGHTA, CDR2 FQGTGA. The CDR3 DNA reads as TGTGCCAGCAGCTTCAAGCGGGGGGGACCTTTCCCCTTT. Protein sequence: CASSFKRGGPFPF. The full variable domain, its missing parts supplied by reference TRBV7-3 and TRBJ2-3, is GAGVSQTPSNKVTEKGKYVELRCDPISGHTALYWYRQSLGQGPEFLIYFQGTGAADDSGLPNDRFFAVRPEGSVSTLKIQRTERGDSAVYLCASSFKRGGPFPFGPGTRLTVL.

This clone occurred a few times. V is TRBV6-5 and J is TRBJ2-1, with TRBD2 matching 8 bases. After removal of 4 bases from V and 5 bases from J, the junction contained 10 bases not matched to a gene. In germline, CDR1 is MNHEY, CDR2 SVGAGI. The CDR3 extends over 16 amino acids. The CDR3 spells CASSWATSATHNEQFF. DNA for the CDR3: TGTGCCAGCAGTTGGGCGACTAGCGCAACACACAATGAGCAGTTCTTC.

The rearrangement joins TRBV21-1 to TRBJ2-7; TRBD1, as called in the table, went unchecked against the DNA. TRBV21-1 is recorded as a pseudogene. The CDR3 has 17 amino acids. DNA of the CDR3: TGTGCCAGCAGCAATACCAGGGGAACCCTGGCCCCCTACGAGCAGTACTTC. Translated, it gives CASSNTRGTLAPYEQYF.

This chain joins TRBV4-2 and TRBJ2-7; TRBD2 agrees at 9 bases. The CDR3 consists of 15 residues. V lost 4 bases, J lost 4 bases, and 8 bases stayed unmatched. CDR1 LGHNA and CDR2 YNFKEQ come from the germline V gene. Here the CDR3 DNA reads TGTGCCAGCAGCCTCCAGCGGGAGGTTACGTACGAGCAGTACTTC. It specifies CASSLQREVTYEQYF.

This clone appeared once. The V and J genes are TRBV19 and TRBJ2-5, with D maybe TRBD1 (6 bases). Germline V gives CDR1 LNHDA, CDR2 SQIVND (reference sequence). The V end was cut by 5 bases, the J end by 5 bases, with 12 bases between. CDR3 length: 13 residues. The CDR3 bases are TGTGCCAGTAGTTACCAGGGGCTGGAGACCCAGTACTTC. Translation: CASSYQGLETQYF.

A few counts support this clone. This rearrangement joins TRBV27 to TRBJ1-1; 9 bases align to TRBD1. The germline V gene encodes CDR1 MNHEY and CDR2 SMNVEV (reference sequence). CDR3 length: 15 amino acids. V lost 4 bases to trimming and J lost 5 bases; unmatched junction nucleotides: 8. The CDR3 nucleotides are TGTGCCAGCAGTTCCCCACAGGGGGCGCGGACTGAAGCTTTCTTT. Protein sequence: CASSSPQGARTEAFF.

The V and J genes are TRBV4-1 and TRBJ2-7; 9 positions match TRBD2. Trimming removed 1 base from V and 3 bases from J; junction bases left unmatched: 1. Germline CDR1 MGHRA, CDR2 YSYEKL. The CDR3 covers 14 residues. DNA of the CDR3: TGCGCCAGCAGCCAAGCTAGCGGGAACTACGAGCAGTACTTC. Encoded protein: CASSQASGNYEQYF.

The chain recombines TRBV27 with TRBJ1-6; TRBD1 is a possible D gene (6 bases). The germline CDR1 and CDR2 sequences are MNHEY and SMNVEV (reference sequence). Trimming took 6 bases from V and 7 from J, leaving 16 bases between them. The CDR3 is 15 residues long. The DNA of the CDR3 is TGTGCCAGCAGCGCCAGGGGTGTTGAGAATTCACCCCTCCACTTT. Its protein product is CASSARGVENSPLHF.

This chain uses TRBV9 with TRBJ2-7, with TRBD1 identical over 9 bases. Germline assignment: CDR1 SGDLS and CDR2 YYNGEE. V dropped 0 bases and J dropped 5; count of bases not matched to a gene: 9. The CDR3 loop spans 16 amino acids. The CDR3 reads CASSVGAGTGHNEQYF. The CDR3 DNA is TGTGCCAGCAGCGTAGGGGCGGGGACAGGGCACAACGAGCAGTACTTC.

The chain links TRBV5-1 to TRBJ1-4; D is ambiguous. The CDR3 spans 14 residues. Trimming cost V 5 bases and J 5 bases, with 13 bases left between them. Per the germline V gene, CDR1 is SGHRS and CDR2 is YFSETQ. The DNA of the CDR3 is TGCGCCAGCAGAAGAGACAAGAGCAATGAAAAACTGTTTTTT. Translated, it gives CASRRDKSNEKLFF. The full variable domain, with the rest looked up from reference TRBV5-1 and TRBJ1-4, is KAGVTQTPRYLIKTRGQQVTLSCSPISGHRSVSWYQQTPGQGLQFLFEYFSETQRNKGNFPGRFSGRQFSNSRSEMNVSTLELGDSALYLCASRRDKSNEKLFFGSGTQLSVL.

The chain links TRBV9 to TRBJ1-1, with a possible D match to TRBD1 (5 bases). V shed 0 bases and J shed 1 base, with 13 bases lying between them. Per germline, CDR1 SGDLS and CDR2 YYNGEE. This CDR3 is 16 amino acids long. In DNA, the CDR3 is TGTGCCAGCAGCGTAGGGGCCCGGGGGAGGAACACTGAAGCTTTCTTT. Protein sequence: CASSVGARGRNTEAFF.

In DNA, the CDR3 is TGCGCCAGCAGCCAGGGGGGTTTTAATAACATTCAGTACTTC. Residues: CASSQGGFNNIQYF. The chain has TRBV5-1 and TRBJ2-4; the D gene is possibly TRBD1 (7 bases). The CDR3 has 14 amino acids. V was clipped by 4 bases and J by 7 bases, with 15 bases between them. Germline V CDR1 and CDR2: SGHRS, YFSETQ.

This clone has only a few counts. This chain joins TRBV6-5 and TRBJ2-5; 8 positions agree with TRBD1. Germline values: CDR1 MNHEY, CDR2 SVGAGI. V was clipped by 6 bases and J by 1 base; unmatched bases: 7. This CDR3 is built from 15 residues. CDR3 DNA: TGTGCCAGCAGGACGACAGGGGCGACCCAAGAGACCCAGTACTTC. It codes for CASRTTGATQETQYF.

This clone appeared a single time. This chain uses TRBV19 with TRBJ2-2; TRBD1 agrees at 8 bases. The CDR3 loop spans 14 amino acids. The germline CDR1 and CDR2 sequences are LNHDA and SQIVND (reference sequence). The ends lost 7 bases at V and 7 bases at J; junction bases unmatched: 8. This CDR3 reads CASNQGASGGELFF. CDR3 sequence (DNA): TGTGCCAGTAACCAGGGGGCGAGTGGCGGGGAGCTGTTTTTT.

The chain links TRBV28 to TRBJ1-5; D is perhaps TRBD1 (6 bases). The V and J ends lost 7 bases and 9 bases respectively, with 13 bases between them. Germline V gives CDR1 MDHEN, CDR2 SYDVKM. The CDR3 is 12 residues long. CDR3 in DNA: TGTGCCAGCAACGACAGGCGTCGGCCCCAGCATTTT. The encoded protein is CASNDRRRPQHF.

The chain carries TRBV6-4 and TRBJ2-3; 9 positions agree with TRBD1. Unmatched junction bases numbered 8, after V lost 6 bases and J lost 4 bases. This CDR3 comprises 15 residues. Germline CDR1 MRHNA, CDR2 SNTAGT. Here the CDR3 reads CASSAGQGSADTQYF. In nucleotides, the CDR3 is TGTGCCAGCAGCGCGGGACAGGGCTCGGCAGATACGCAGTATTTT.

The rearrangement uses TRBV14 and TRBJ1-6; tentatively, D is TRBD1 (5 bases). The CDR3 loop spans 17 amino acids. The V end was cut by 0 bases, the J end by 6 bases, with 15 bases between. The germline gives CDR1 SGHDN, CDR2 FVKESK. This CDR3 is CASSQDPQAEINSPLHF. DNA for the CDR3: TGTGCCAGCAGCCAAGATCCACAGGCGGAGATTAATTCACCCCTCCACTTT.

The rearrangement joins TRBV3-1 (or the pseudogene TRBV3-2) to TRBJ2-7, with TRBD1 as a possible D gene (6 bases). CDR1 is LGHDT and CDR2 is YNNKEL in the germline V gene (reference sequence). This CDR3 is 14 amino acids long. V was trimmed by 3 bases and J by 0 bases, leaving 9 bases between them. The DNA of the CDR3 is TGTGCCAGCAGCCACGACAGGAGCTCCTACGAGCAGTACTTC. Its translation is CASSHDRSSYEQYF.

The genes are TRBV30 and TRBJ1-1; TRBD1 agrees at 9 bases. Germline V gives CDR1 GTSNPN, CDR2 SVGIG (reference sequence). The CDR3 is 16 residues long. V trimming: 7 bases; J trimming: 4 bases; junction bases outside the gene matches: 16. CDR3 protein: CALSAKTGGVSTEAFF. In nucleotides, the CDR3 is TGTGCCTTATCCGCCAAGACAGGGGGTGTTTCCACTGAAGCTTTCTTT.

This rearrangement joins TRBV7-2 to TRBJ2-3; 7 nucleotides align to TRBD2. CDR1 is SGHTA, CDR2 FQGNSA, per germline. The trim removed 2 bases at V and 3 bases at J, leaving 11 bases unmatched. This CDR3 spans 17 amino acids. In nucleotides, the CDR3 is TGTGCCAGCAGCTTAAAACTAGCTGGGAGGGCTACAGATACGCAGTATTTT. It specifies CASSLKLAGRATDTQYF.

This chain links TRBV9 with TRBJ1-3; D is unclear. Germline V gene lookup returns CDR1 SGDLS and CDR2 YYNGEE. Trimming removed 0 bases from V and 3 bases from J, with 4 bases in between. The CDR3 loop spans 13 amino acids. The CDR3 loop reads CASSVAFGNTIYF. As DNA, the CDR3 is TGTGCCAGCAGCGTAGCTTTTGGAAACACCATATATTTT.